Listed here are 10 T cell receptor beta chains from one sample, sequenced in a study of Graves' ophthalmopathy and Graves' hyperthyroidism. RNA served as the template for amplifying TCR beta CDR3 regions. Following a first-round RT-PCR that used HTBI primers, a second-round multiplex PCR was carried out. One entry per CDR3 protein results from TCRdb running MiXCR on the multiplex PCR reads. The sample consists of about 600,000 distinct CDR3 sequences, just under 40% of them appearing once. The specimen was peripheral blood or thyroid tissue (not recorded which). These receptor sequences come from an adult man with Graves' hyperthyroidism.

The chain is built from TRBV5-8 and TRBJ2-5; the match to TRBD1 covers 7 bases. There are 13 residues in the CDR3. Trimming at V came to 6 bases and at J to 5 bases, leaving 7 bases not matched to a gene. Germline CDR1 SGHTS, CDR2 YDEGEE. This CDR3 reads CASTTQGRETQYF. The CDR3 coding sequence is TGTGCCAGCACCACACAGGGGCGGGAGACCCAGTACTTC.

This clonotype was counted ten times or more. The V and J genes are TRBV5-1 and TRBJ2-5; D perhaps matches TRBD1 (6 bases). The germline CDR1 and CDR2 sequences are SGHRS and YFSETQ. With 4 bases removed from V and 5 bases from J, the gap between germline ends came to 18 bases. The CDR3 has 15 amino acids. The CDR3 nucleotides read TGCGCCAGCAGCACCGGACCTCAGGGGTGGGAGACCCAGTACTTC. Translated, it gives CASSTGPQGWETQYF.

This clonotype showed up many times. The CDR3 loop reads CASSESIAGAGQETQYF. CDR3 sequence (DNA): TGTGCCAGCAGCGAGAGCATAGCGGGGGCGGGCCAAGAGACCCAGTACTTC. The chain carries TRBV9 and TRBJ2-5; 9 positions agree with TRBD2. In germline, CDR1 is SGDLS, CDR2 YYNGEE. CDR3 size: 17 residues. Germline trimming cut 3 bases from V and 1 base from J; bases unmatched to any gene: 10.

As regards this clonotype: A much larger clone lies a single base off, so this may be a read error. The genes are TRBV9 and TRBJ1-5; 7 nucleotides agree with TRBD1. Germline V lookup: CDR1 SGDLS, CDR2 YYNGEE. This CDR3 contains 15 residues. The CDR3 nucleotides are TGTGCCAGCAGCGTGGGGACAGCTAGCGATCAGCCCCAGCATTTT. Its protein is CASSVGTASDQPQHF.

This clonotype appeared a single time. This clone may be a read error of a much larger clone one base away. The conserved phenylalanine or tryptophan normally closing the CDR3 is absent here, so this likely arose from a read error. The chain has TRBV7-2 and TRBJ1-1; 9 nucleotides align to TRBD1. In germline, CDR1 is SGHTA, CDR2 FQGNSA. Trimming removed 4 bases from V and 11 bases from J; junction bases left unmatched: 8. The CDR3 sequence is 13 residues long. CDR3 in amino acids: CASSYYRGQWAFS. As DNA, the CDR3 is TGTGCCAGCAGCTACTACAGGGGGCAGTGGGCTTTCTCT.

The chain combines TRBV9 with TRBJ1-4; D possibly corresponds to TRBD1 (6 bases). Germline CDR1 is SGDLS and CDR2 is YYNGEE. V lost 2 bases, J lost 7 bases, and 15 bases lay in between. This CDR3 has 15 amino acids. CDR3 sequence: CASSVTGNLIEKLFF. The DNA for the CDR3 is TGTGCCAGCAGCGTCACAGGGAACTTAATTGAAAAACTGTTTTTT.

This clonotype was counted many times. The rearrangement joins TRBV9 to TRBJ2-7, with TRBD2 matching 7 bases. This CDR3 has 16 amino acids. With V trimmed by 0 bases and J by 2 bases, 8 bases remained unmatched. Germline V CDR1 and CDR2: SGDLS, YYNGEE. CDR3 nucleotide sequence: TGTGCCAGCAGCGTAGGGGCCCGGGACTATGCCTACGAGCAGTACTTC. It translates to CASSVGARDYAYEQYF.

To note about this clonotype: This sequence may be a read error, since a much larger clone differs from it by one base. This chain uses TRBV7-8 with TRBJ2-5; 12 bases line up with TRBD2. Per the germline V gene, CDR1 is SGHVS and CDR2 is FQNEAQ. The CDR3 has 16 residues. The CDR3 sequence: CAGSTLLAGGGETQYF. DNA for the CDR3: TGTGCCGGCAGCACCCTACTAGCGGGGGGCGGGGAGACCCAGTACTTC.

The chain recombines TRBV7-8 with TRBJ2-6, with 7 bases lining up with TRBD1. The junction had 5 bases not matched to a gene; V was cut back by 6 bases and J by 0 bases. This CDR3 is 16 amino acids long. Germline V gives CDR1 SGHVS, CDR2 FQNEAQ. Here the CDR3 reads CASRNRDSSGANVLTF. In DNA, the CDR3 is TGTGCCAGCAGGAACCGGGACAGCTCTGGGGCCAACGTCCTGACTTTC.

This clonotype was observed a handful of times. The chain has TRBV5-1 and TRBJ2-3; D might be TRBD1 (6 bases). The CDR3 covers 16 residues. V was pared by 2 bases and J by 0 bases, with 13 bases between. From germline, CDR1 is SGHRS and CDR2 YFSETQ. In DNA form, the CDR3 reads TGCGCCAGCAGCTTAGGGCAGGGGACAAGCACAGATACGCAGTATTTT. Translation gives CASSLGQGTSTDTQYF.